This TCR beta chain emerged from a study of radiation and T cells in renal cell carcinoma. Concerning this clone: Antigen unknown.

Sequencing was performed with immunoSEQ multiplex PCR; in TCRdb, only in-frame clones are kept and a portion is missing. The sample contains about 65,000 clones, around 78% of which appear only once. This CDR3 is built from 13 residues. Germline values: CDR1 SQVTM, CDR2 ANQGSEA. V shed 7 bases and J 9 bases; nucleotides not matched to a gene: 13. Documented time point: blood 2 weeks post-SBRT. Treatment denoted: 15 Gy SBRT to primary tumor, nephrectomy 4 weeks later. After SBRT, blood was collected at 2 and 4 weeks, plus baseline. Overall study findings and caveats: Without pretreatment biopsies, baseline tumor clonotype presence was undetermined.

The starting material was blood, obtained from a patient whose treatment included radiotherapy and nephrectomy. V usage is TRBV29-1 and J usage is TRBJ2-3; 7 nucleotides line up with TRBD2. The TCR originated in a man aged 55 to 69 with renal cell carcinoma. CDR3: CSASPSHGGTQYF. The CDR3 DNA sequence: TGCAGCGCATCCCCCTCTCACGGGGGGACGCAGTATTTT.